This TCR beta chain was captured by sequencing in a study of CD39 and CD103 CD8 tumor-infiltrating T cells (dated 2018 in TCRdb). Turning to the overall study: An HPV-positive HNSCC, an HPV-negative HNSCC, an ovarian cancer and a melanoma patient were represented in the repertoire comparisons shown. TCRbeta CDR3 deep sequencing compared repertoires of CD8 TIL subsets defined by CD103 and CD39 with peripheral memory CD8 T cells.

What the authors observed across the whole study: Compared with DN and SP CD8 TILs and with blood memory CD8 T cells, DP CD8 TILs appeared more oligoclonal, with the top 30 clonotypes covering about 50-86%. Clonotypes from DP TILs were seldom detected in blood or uninvolved lymph node, while clonotypes from DN TILs overlapped to a large extent with peripheral memory CD8 repertoires.

For each subset, between roughly 9,000 and 110,000 sorted cells were used for genomic DNA extraction with the DNeasy Blood and Tissue Kit. The immunoSEQ service sequenced and mapped the TCRbeta V-J or V-D-J regions, with coverage above 9x for each sample. Regarding the original processing steps: Analysis was restricted to productive rearrangements exported from the immunoSEQ Analyzer platform, and clonality was assessed using the 500 most abundant clones. Repertoire overlap between populations was quantified with the Morisita-Horn similarity index and the Jaccard index. In 5 to 7 cancer patients, Morisita-Horn similarity was measured between the TCR repertoires of CD8 T-cell subsets. TCRdb limited this immuneACCESS table to in-frame rearrangements with V and J called. A share of clones is missing; checked studies link under half to unresolved V genes, and the rest is unexplained. The V and J calls and clone size are taken from that table; D and trimming were inferred from the DNA. The sample table records approximately 680 clones; 55% of these occur just once. Clones ranked in the top ten supply 60% to 70% of the sample.

Patients were not receiving therapy at sample collection, though earlier treatments ranged from chemotherapy, radiotherapy, surgery and immunotherapy to none. Thawed cells were enriched for T lymphocytes with a negative-selection kit, adding EpCAM beads for tumor-infiltrating lymphocytes. CD8 TIL subsets were FACS-sorted as CD3+CD4-CD8+CD45RA- cells split by CD39 and CD103 expression into DN, SP and DP. Tumor specimens were minced, digested for 1 h with hyaluronidase, collagenase and DNase, filtered, enriched by Ficoll and cryopreserved. On a FACSAria II, each population was sorted to 99% purity, and the resulting cell pellets were frozen for TCR sequencing with no culture step. V ends up 2 bases short and J 2 bases short, with an unmatched junction base count of 2. CDR1 is given as ENHRY and CDR2 as SYGVKD, both from the germline V gene. Counted from cysteine to phenylalanine, this CDR3 has 14 amino acids. Only the CDR3 DNA stays, 42 bases, in frame from base 1.

This clone was seen a handful of times. Its antigen remains undetermined. Base qualities are not recorded, but no much larger clone differs from it by a single base. The V and J segments used are TRBV10-3 and TRBJ2-7; 8 middle bases align to TRBD2. Sequenced material: CD39+ CD103+ CD8+ T cells sorted from the tumor. The cell subset or site label, as the study defines it: CD103+CD39+ double-positive CD45RA- CD8 T cells. This receptor was obtained from a human donor with head and neck squamous cell carcinoma. The CDR3: CAISEPGGTYEQYF. At the DNA level, the sequence is TGTGCCATCAGTGAGCCGGGAGGGACCTACGAGCAGTACTTC.